Described below is a single T cell receptor beta chain sequence and its context. This sample was included in a study of T cell responses to AZD1222 COVID-19 vaccine. Repertoires were generated with immunoSEQ multiplex PCR, while TCRdb's copy carries only in-frame clones and drops some. The sample has around 170,000 clones; about nine tenths are singletons. Trimming pared 5 bases from V and 6 bases from J, leaving 17 bases between. The CDR3 covers 15 residues. Germline V gene sequence: CDR1 LNHDA, CDR2 SQIVND (reference sequence). Source: peripheral blood, taken on day 0 of AZD1222 vaccination. This chain uses TRBV19 with TRBJ1-3; a possible D gene is TRBD1 (5 bases). This TCR was recovered from an adult in good health. The CDR3 loop reads CASSSDWTRQNTIYF. CDR3 coding DNA: TGTGCCAGTAGTTCAGACTGGACACGGCAAAACACCATATATTTT.